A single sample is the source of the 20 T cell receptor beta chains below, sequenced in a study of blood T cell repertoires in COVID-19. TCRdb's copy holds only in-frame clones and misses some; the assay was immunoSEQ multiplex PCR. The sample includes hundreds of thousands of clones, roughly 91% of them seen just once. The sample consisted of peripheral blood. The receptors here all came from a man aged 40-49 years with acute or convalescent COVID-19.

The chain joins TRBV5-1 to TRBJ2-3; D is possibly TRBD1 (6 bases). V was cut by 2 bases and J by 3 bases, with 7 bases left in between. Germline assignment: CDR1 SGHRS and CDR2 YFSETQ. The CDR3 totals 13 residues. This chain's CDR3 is CASSFQGTDTQYF. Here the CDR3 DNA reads TGCGCCAGCAGCTTCCAGGGGACAGATACGCAGTATTTT.

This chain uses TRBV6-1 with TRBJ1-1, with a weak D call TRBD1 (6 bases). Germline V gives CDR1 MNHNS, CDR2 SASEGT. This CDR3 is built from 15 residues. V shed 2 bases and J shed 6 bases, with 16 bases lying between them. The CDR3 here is CASSERGARRPEAFF. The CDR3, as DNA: TGTGCCAGCAGTGAACGGGGGGCCCGCCGACCTGAAGCTTTCTTT.

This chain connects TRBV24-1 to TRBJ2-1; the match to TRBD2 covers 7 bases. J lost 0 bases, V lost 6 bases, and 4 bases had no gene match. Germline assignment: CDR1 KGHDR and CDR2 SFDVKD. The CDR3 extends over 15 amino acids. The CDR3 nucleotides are TGTGCCACCAGTCTCGGGGGGATCTCCTACAATGAGCAGTTCTTC. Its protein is CATSLGGISYNEQFF.

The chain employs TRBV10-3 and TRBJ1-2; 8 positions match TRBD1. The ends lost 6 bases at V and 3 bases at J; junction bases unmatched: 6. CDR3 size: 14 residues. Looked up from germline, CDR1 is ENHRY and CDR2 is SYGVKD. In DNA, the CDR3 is TGTGCCATCAGCGGACAGGGTCTGGACTATGGCTACACCTTC. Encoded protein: CAISGQGLDYGYTF.

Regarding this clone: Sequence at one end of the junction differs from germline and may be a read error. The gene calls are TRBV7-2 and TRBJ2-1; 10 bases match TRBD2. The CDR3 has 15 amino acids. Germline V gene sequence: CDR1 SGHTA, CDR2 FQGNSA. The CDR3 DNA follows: TGTGCCAGCAGCTTAGGGGTAGCGGGGGGCAAAACCCCAGTCTTC. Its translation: CASSLGVAGGKTPVF.

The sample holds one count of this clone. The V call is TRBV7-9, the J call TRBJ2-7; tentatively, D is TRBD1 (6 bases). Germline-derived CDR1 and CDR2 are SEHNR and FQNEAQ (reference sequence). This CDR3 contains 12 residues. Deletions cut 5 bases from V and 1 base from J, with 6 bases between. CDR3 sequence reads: CASSQGSYEQYF. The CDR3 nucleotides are TGTGCCAGCAGCCAGGGGTCCTACGAGCAGTACTTC.

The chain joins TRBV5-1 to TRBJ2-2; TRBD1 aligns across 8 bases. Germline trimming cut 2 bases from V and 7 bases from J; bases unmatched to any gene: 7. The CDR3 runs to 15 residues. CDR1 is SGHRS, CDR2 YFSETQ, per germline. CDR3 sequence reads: CASSFSGTGGGELFF. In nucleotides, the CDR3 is TGCGCCAGCAGCTTTTCCGGGACAGGTGGCGGGGAGCTGTTTTTT.

The CDR3 coding sequence is TGCGCCAGCTGCGAGCACCTCGTAAATATGAGGCAGTTCTTC. Translation: CASCEHLVNMRQFF. The chain is built from TRBV10-2 and TRBJ2-1; no clear D. Germline lookup yields CDR1 WSHSY and CDR2 SAAADI. V shed 8 bases and J shed 12 bases, with 23 bases lying between them. This CDR3 region has 14 residues.

Written as DNA, the CDR3 is TGTGCCACCAGTGATTGGGACAGGGGATATGGCTACACCTTC. It codes for CATSDWDRGYGYTF. The chain recombines TRBV24-1 with TRBJ1-2, with 10 bases lining up with TRBD1. The CDR3 has 14 amino acids. J lost 5 bases, V lost 2 bases, and 1 base had no gene match. Germline values: CDR1 KGHDR, CDR2 SFDVKD.

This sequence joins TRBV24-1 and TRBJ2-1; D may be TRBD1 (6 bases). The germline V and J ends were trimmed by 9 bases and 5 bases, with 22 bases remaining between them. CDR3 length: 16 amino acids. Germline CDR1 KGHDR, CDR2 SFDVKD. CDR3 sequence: CATSGVRGNWDNEQFF. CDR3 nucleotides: TGTGCCACCTCAGGGGTAAGGGGTAATTGGGACAATGAGCAGTTCTTC.

In nucleotides, the CDR3 is TGTGCCAGCAGCCCGCGGAGGGGTCAGGGCTATGGCTACACCTTC. It specifies CASSPRRGQGYGYTF. The V gene is TRBV3-1 (or the pseudogene TRBV3-2), the J gene TRBJ1-2; possible D gene TRBD1, 5 bases. There are 15 residues in the CDR3. V lost 4 bases and J 4 bases, leaving 16 bases between the germline ends. The germline V gene encodes CDR1 LGHDT and CDR2 YNNKEL (reference sequence).

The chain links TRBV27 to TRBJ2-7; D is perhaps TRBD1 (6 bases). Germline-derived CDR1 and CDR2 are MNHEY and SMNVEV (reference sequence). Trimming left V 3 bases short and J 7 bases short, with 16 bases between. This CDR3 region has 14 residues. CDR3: CASSLVAGVTEQYF. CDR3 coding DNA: TGTGCCAGCAGTTTGGTGGCAGGGGTTACGGAGCAGTACTTC.

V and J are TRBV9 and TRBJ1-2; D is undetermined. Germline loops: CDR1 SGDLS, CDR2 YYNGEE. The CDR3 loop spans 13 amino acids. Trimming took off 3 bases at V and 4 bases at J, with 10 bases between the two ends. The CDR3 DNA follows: TGTGCCAGCAGCGATACAGCACGCTATGGCTACACCTTC. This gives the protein CASSDTARYGYTF.

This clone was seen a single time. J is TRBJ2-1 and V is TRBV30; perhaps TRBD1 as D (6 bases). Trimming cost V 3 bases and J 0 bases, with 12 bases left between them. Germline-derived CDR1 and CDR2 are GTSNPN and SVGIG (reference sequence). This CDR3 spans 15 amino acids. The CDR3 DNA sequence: TGTGCCTGGAGCCTAGGGGGTAGCTCCTACAATGAGCAGTTCTTC. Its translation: CAWSLGGSSYNEQFF.

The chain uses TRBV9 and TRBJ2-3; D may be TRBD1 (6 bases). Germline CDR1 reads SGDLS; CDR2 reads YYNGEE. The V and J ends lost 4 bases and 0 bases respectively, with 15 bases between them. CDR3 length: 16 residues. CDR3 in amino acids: CASSLGGGLSTDTQYF. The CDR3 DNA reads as TGTGCCAGCAGCCTCGGTGGGGGCCTAAGCACAGATACGCAGTATTTT.

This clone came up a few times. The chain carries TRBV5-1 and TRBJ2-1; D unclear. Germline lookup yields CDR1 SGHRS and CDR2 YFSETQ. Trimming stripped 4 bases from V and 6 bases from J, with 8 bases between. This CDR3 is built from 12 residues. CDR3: CASSLPSNEQFF. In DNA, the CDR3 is TGCGCCAGCAGCCTCCCGAGCAATGAGCAGTTCTTC. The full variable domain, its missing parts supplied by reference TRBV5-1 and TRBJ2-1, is KAGVTQTPRYLIKTRGQQVTLSCSPISGHRSVSWYQQTPGQGLQFLFEYFSETQRNKGNFPGRFSGRQFSNSRSEMNVSTLELGDSALYLCASSLPSNEQFFGPGTRLTVL.

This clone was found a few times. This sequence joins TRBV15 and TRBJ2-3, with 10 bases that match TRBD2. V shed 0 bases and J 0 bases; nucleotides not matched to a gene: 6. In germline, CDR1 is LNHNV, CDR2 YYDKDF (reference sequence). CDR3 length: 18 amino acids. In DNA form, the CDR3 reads TGTGCCACCAGCAGAGATTTCGCTAGCGGGGGCAGCACAGATACGCAGTATTTT. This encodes CATSRDFASGGSTDTQYF.

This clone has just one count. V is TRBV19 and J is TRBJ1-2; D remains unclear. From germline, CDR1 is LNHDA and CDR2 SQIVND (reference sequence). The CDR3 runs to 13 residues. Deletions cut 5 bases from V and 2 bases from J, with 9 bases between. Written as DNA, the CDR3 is TGTGCCAGTAGTGGGCTATTGAACTATGGCTACACCTTC. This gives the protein CASSGLLNYGYTF.

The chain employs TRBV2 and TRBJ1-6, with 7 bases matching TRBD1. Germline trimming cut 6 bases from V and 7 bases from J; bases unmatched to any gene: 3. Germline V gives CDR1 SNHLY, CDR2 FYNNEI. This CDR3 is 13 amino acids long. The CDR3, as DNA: TGTGCCAGCAGGGGGACAGAAAATTCACCCCTCCACTTT. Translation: CASRGTENSPLHF.

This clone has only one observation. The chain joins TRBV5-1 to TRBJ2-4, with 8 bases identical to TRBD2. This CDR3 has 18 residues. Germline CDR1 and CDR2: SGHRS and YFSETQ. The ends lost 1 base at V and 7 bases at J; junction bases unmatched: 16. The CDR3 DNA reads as TGCGCCAGCAGCTTGATGGGGCGGGGGGTCCCCTCTTCGAACATTCAGTACTTC. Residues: CASSLMGRGVPSSNIQYF.